The rows below give T cell receptor beta chains drawn from one sample of a study of regulatory T cells in long-lasting Graves disease. TCRdb re-analysed the multiplex PCR reads in MiXCR, keeping a single row per CDR3 protein. The table records hundreds of thousands of distinct CDR3 sequences, 15% of them present only once. The source was peripheral blood mononuclear cells (PBMCs), collected at new diagnosis, from a patient treated with antithyroid drugs. All receptors come from a female donor with Graves disease. Both conserved end residues are part of each CDR3. Only some rows state a clone size, as once, few, many or a class for expanded clones.

clone_size | v_call | cdr3_aa
NA | TRBV24-1 | CATSDFPGLVRYEQYF
many | TRBV5-8 | CASSLLGYTSRAHSNQPQHF
many | TRBV12-3/TRBV12-4 | CASSSQTAPYGYTF
NA | TRBV5-1 | CASRRGTSAHQETQYF
NA | TRBV28 | CASTPQAIANYGYTF
many | TRBV27 | CASSEPTRTGEQYF
many | TRBV20-1 | CSAREPSGRLYEQYF
many | TRBV20-1 | CSAVAGEQFF
many | TRBV28 | CASSYPGGAWGYTF
many | TRBV5-1 | CASSLDTSGSSVPYF
many | TRBV12-3/TRBV12-4 | CASSSRDRENTEAFF
many | TRBV19 | CASSTPPGLGAGTEAFF
many | TRBV20-1 | CSAETGESRYNYGYTF
NA | TRBV9 | CASSVVSGAYEQFF
many | TRBV20-1 | CSAQISSGSIHEQYF
many | TRBV7-3 | CASSRQSGQGNIQYF
few | TRBV6-1 | CASSLLAVSTDTQYF
many | TRBV4-1 | CASSQGAGPQETQYF
NA | TRBV7-9 | CASSPSGWQGNEQYF
NA | TRBV20-1 | CSARGRGGVYNEQFF
few | TRBV29-1 | CSVGNRFSYEQYF
NA | TRBV4-3 | CASSQARARVISGYTF
many | TRBV20-1 | CSAPSGTDDGYTF
many | TRBV20-1 | CSAPPGDLTDTQYF
many | TRBV11-1 | CASSFRGAAHTQYF
NA | TRBV5-5 | CASSFRGQGAFDEQYF
few | TRBV19 | CASIPTADTQYF
many | TRBV10-3 | CAISESTVNYGYTF
many | TRBV9 | CASSDHTGELFF
many | TRBV5-1 | CASSTRGGAEETQYF
many | TRBV12-3/TRBV12-4 | CASSFWLAGPTDTQYF
many | TRBV2 | CASRDGTSTSTDTQYF
many | TRBV2 | CASSQGAVLNQPQHF
many | TRBV5-1 | CASSFGQGQPQHF
few | TRBV19 | CASSPGGALSSYNEQFF
many | TRBV2 | CASSEWDFNTDTQYF
NA | TRBV29-1 | CSVGLIYNEQFF
few | TRBV15 | CATSRGRVATNEKLFF
few | TRBV19 | CASSKTGTAAFF
many | TRBV10-3 | CAISESMTSGANNEQFF
many | TRBV7-9 | CASSRTTGELFF
many | TRBV28 | CASRSGSGQGAFEAFF
many | TRBV28 | CASSSRGREAFF
many | TRBV12-3/TRBV12-4 | CASSPGLAATDTQYF
many | TRBV28 | CASSSGTERTIEAEAFF
many | TRBV4-1 | CASSRVGLAGTYEQYF
NA | TRBV13 | CASSLSLRQLNTEAFF
many | TRBV4-1 | CASSRGTGSWETQYF
NA | TRBV6-2/TRBV6-3 | CASSDNGGHSSTDTQYF